This TCR beta chain was recorded in a study of breast tumors, draining lymph nodes, adjacent tissues. Findings and limits, study-wide: Tumors had less TCR diversity than lymph nodes, more than nontumor tissue. Findings are consistent with lymph node origin and intratumoral expansion of most tumor T cells.

One entry per CDR3 protein results from TCRdb running MiXCR on the multiplex PCR reads. This sample carries about 130,000 distinct CDR3 sequences, 21% of them seen once, and the ten largest clones take 2.2%. The lymph nodes were axillary draining lymph nodes from breast cancer patients. V was trimmed by 2 bases and J by 11 bases, leaving 13 bases between them. The CDR3 is 13 amino acids. CDR1 and CDR2 (germline): MNHNS, SASEGT. In regard to this clonotype: Its antigen is not known.

This clonotype was obtained from a female donor with breast cancer. Some clones in this sample may be carry-over from other donors' samples. The sequencing sample was made of axillary lymph node tissue. V gene TRBV6-1 combines with J gene TRBJ1-5, with D unclear. CDR3 in amino acids: CASSELGGRSQHF. Here the CDR3 DNA reads TGTGCCAGCAGTGAATTGGGCGGCAGGTCCCAGCATTTT.